This T cell receptor beta chain was retrieved from a study of shared clonotypes between healthy human individuals. The study's findings and limits: Clonotypes shared by all four donors outscored non-shared clonotypes in generation probability. Around 4.9% of naive CD4 clonotypes were shared across a handful of donors.

The repertoire was sequenced with immunoSEQ multiplex PCR; TCRdb's copy has only in-frame clones and lacks some. The table has approximately 1,500,000 clones, around 98% seen once; the top ten hold about 0.45%. Remarks on this clone: Its antigen is undetermined.

This CDR3 contains 16 residues. Germline V CDR1 and CDR2: SEHNR, FQNEAQ (reference sequence). With V trimmed by 1 base and J by 3 bases, 5 bases remained unmatched. The source of this sequence is a man aged 25-40 years in good health. The sequenced material came from naive CD4+ T cells sorted from blood. The sample's subset: CD45RA+ positively selected. V and J are TRBV7-9 and TRBJ2-2, with 7 bases lining up with TRBD2. The CDR3 DNA follows: TGTGCCAGCAGCTTAGGGTCTAGCGGCTACACCGGGGAGCTGTTTTTT. Encoded protein: CASSLGSSGYTGELFF.